These T cell receptor beta chains were read from a single sample in a study of T cells in Graves' hyperthyroidism and ophthalmopathy. TCRdb ran MiXCR on the multiplex PCR reads and lists one entry per CDR3 protein. The data contain under 750,000 distinct CDR3 sequences, around a sixth of them singletons. The sample was blood. Receptors originate from a woman in her 50s with Graves' hyperthyroidism that later progressed to Graves' ophthalmopathy. Both conserved end residues are part of each CDR3. Each record gives: clone size, V gene, D gene, J gene, CDR3 protein, CDR3 DNA. D genes are given only for firm matches. Size is stated for part of the rows, as once, few or many counts, or as a class when the clone is expanded.

.,TRBV7-9,.,TRBJ1-3,CASSITGTGNTIYF,TGTGCCAGCAGCATAACAGGGACTGGAAACACCATATATTTT
.,TRBV20-1,TRBD1,TRBJ1-2,CSAFDRGRDYGYTF,TGCAGTGCTTTTGACAGGGGGCGCGACTATGGCTACACCTTC
.,TRBV10-3,.,TRBJ2-2,CAAYTGELFF,TGTGCCGCGTACACCGGGGAGCTGTTTTTT
few,TRBV9,.,TRBJ2-1,CASSVGTEEYNEQFF,TGTGCCAGCAGCGTCGGGACTGAAGAATACAATGAGCAGTTCTTC
many,TRBV2,TRBD2,TRBJ2-1,CASSEEALAGNNEQFF,TGTGCCAGCAGTGAAGAAGCACTAGCGGGGAACAATGAGCAGTTCTTC
few,TRBV6-1,.,TRBJ1-2,CASSSTGMSFGYTF,TGTGCCAGCAGTTCCACAGGGATGAGTTTTGGCTACACCTTC
.,TRBV3-1,TRBD1,TRBJ1-6,CASSLDRGNNSPLHF,TGTGCCAGCAGCCTTGACAGGGGTAATAATTCACCCCTCCACTTT
few,TRBV4-1,.,TRBJ1-2,CASSERGRASGGYTF,TGCGCCAGCAGCGAAAGAGGGCGAGCCTCCGGCGGCTACACCTTC
many,TRBV3-1,TRBD1,TRBJ1-1,CASTRDSQNTEAFF,TGTGCCAGCACTAGGGACAGCCAGAACACTGAAGCTTTCTTT
few,TRBV6-1,.,TRBJ2-1,CASRGRYEQFF,TGTGCCAGCAGGGGAAGATATGAGCAGTTCTTC
many,TRBV11-3,.,TRBJ1-3,CASSLKGSGNTIYF,TGTGCCAGCAGCTTAAAGGGTTCTGGAAACACCATATATTTT
many,TRBV6-1,TRBD1,TRBJ1-1,CASRATGGPEAFF,TGTGCCAGCAGAGCAACAGGGGGCCCTGAAGCTTTCTTT
few,TRBV9,.,TRBJ2-3,CASNTRSTDTQYF,TGTGCCAGCAACACCCGAAGCACAGATACGCAGTATTTT
many,TRBV5-1,.,TRBJ1-1,CASRTQGRNTEAFF,TGCGCCAGCAGAACTCAGGGCCGCAACACTGAAGCTTTCTTT
.,TRBV12-3/TRBV12-4,TRBD2,TRBJ2-3,CASSAPGTSSGDTQYF,TGTGCCAGCAGTGCTCCCGGGACTAGCTCAGGAGATACGCAGTATTTT
.,TRBV30,.,TRBJ1-2,CAWSDFEVSTF,TGTGCCTGGAGTGACTTCGAGGTTAGCACCTTC
many,TRBV7-9,.,TRBJ2-5,CASSSGGGETQYF,TGTGCCAGCAGCTCCGGGGGAGGAGAGACCCAGTACTTC
.,TRBV30,.,TRBJ1-1,CAWANNLNTKAFF,TGTGCCTGGGCTAACAATCTGAACACTAAAGCTTTCTTT
many,TRBV5-1,.,TRBJ2-3,CASSLEQVTTDTQYF,TGCGCCAGCAGCTTGGAACAGGTAACCACAGATACGCAGTATTTT
few,TRBV6-1,TRBD1,TRBJ1-4,CASSQTGRDEKLFF,TGTGCCAGCAGTCAGACAGGGCGGGATGAAAAACTGTTTTTT
many,TRBV12-3/TRBV12-4,.,TRBJ2-3,CASSLVTGNLPSTDTQYF,TGTGCCAGCAGTTTAGTAACAGGGAATTTGCCTAGCACAGATACGCAGTATTTT
.,TRBV11-2,.,TRBJ1-4,CASSLFKADNEKLFF,TGTGCCAGCAGCTTATTTAAGGCGGATAATGAAAAACTGTTTTTT
many,TRBV7-9,.,TRBJ2-7,CASSPSGIHEQYF,TGTGCCAGCAGCCCCTCCGGCATCCACGAGCAGTACTTC
few,TRBV19,.,TRBJ2-2,CASSMPPRNTGELFF,TGTGCCAGTAGTATGCCCCCTCGGAACACCGGGGAGCTGTTTTTT
few,TRBV9,TRBD1,TRBJ1-6,CASSEGQARSPLHF,TGTGCCAGCAGCGAGGGACAGGCTAGGTCACCCCTCCACTTT
many,TRBV6-1,.,TRBJ1-5,CASKRTANQPQHF,TGTGCCAGTAAACGGACAGCGAATCAGCCCCAGCATTTT
.,TRBV7-9,TRBD1,TRBJ2-1,CASTPQGVYNEQFF,TGTGCCAGCACCCCCCAGGGGGTCTACAATGAGCAGTTCTTC
many,TRBV5-1,.,TRBJ2-1,CASSPGPIYEQFF,TGCGCCAGCAGCCCGGGACCGATATATGAGCAGTTCTTC
many,TRBV7-9,TRBD1,TRBJ1-1,CASSEQGGGVTEAFF,TGTGCCAGCAGCGAACAGGGGGGAGGGGTCACTGAAGCTTTCTTT
.,TRBV6-2/TRBV6-3,.,TRBJ2-7,CATLSGYYEQYF,TGTGCCACTCTATCGGGGTACTACGAGCAGTACTTC
many,TRBV6-2/TRBV6-3,.,TRBJ2-2,CAGQGGGTNTGELFF,TGTGCCGGACAAGGAGGGGGGACGAACACCGGGGAGCTGTTTTTT
many,TRBV7-9,.,TRBJ1-1,CASRKHRDANTEAFF,TGTGCCAGCAGGAAACACAGGGATGCGAACACTGAAGCTTTCTTT